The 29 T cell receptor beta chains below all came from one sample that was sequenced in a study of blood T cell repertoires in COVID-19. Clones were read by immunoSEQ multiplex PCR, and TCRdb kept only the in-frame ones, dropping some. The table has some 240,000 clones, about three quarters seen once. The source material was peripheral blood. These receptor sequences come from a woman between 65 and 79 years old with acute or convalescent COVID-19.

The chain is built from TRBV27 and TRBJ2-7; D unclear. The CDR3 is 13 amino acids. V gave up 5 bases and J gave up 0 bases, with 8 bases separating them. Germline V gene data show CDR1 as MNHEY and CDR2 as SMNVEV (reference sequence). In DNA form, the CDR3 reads TGTGCCAGCAGTCGCAGGTCCTCCTACGAGCAGTACTTC. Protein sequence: CASSRRSSYEQYF.

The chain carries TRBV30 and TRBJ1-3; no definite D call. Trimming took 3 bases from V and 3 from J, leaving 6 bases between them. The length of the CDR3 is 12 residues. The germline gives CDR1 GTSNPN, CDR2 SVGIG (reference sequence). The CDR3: CAWRKLGNTIYF. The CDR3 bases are TGTGCCTGGAGGAAGCTTGGAAACACCATATATTTT. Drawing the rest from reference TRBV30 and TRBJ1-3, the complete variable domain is SQTIHQWPATLVQPVGSPLSLECTVEGTSNPNLYWYRQAAGRGLQLLFYSVGIGQISSEVPQNLSASRPQDRQFILSSKKLLLSDSGFYLCAWRKLGNTIYFGEGSWLTVV.

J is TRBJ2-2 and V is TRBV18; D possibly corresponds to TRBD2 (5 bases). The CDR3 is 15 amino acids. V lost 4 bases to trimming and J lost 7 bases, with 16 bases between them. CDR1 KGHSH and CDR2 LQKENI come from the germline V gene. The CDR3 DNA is TGTGCCAGCTCACGCTTGGTGGAGGTCTACGGGGAGCTGTTTTTT. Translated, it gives CASSRLVEVYGELFF.

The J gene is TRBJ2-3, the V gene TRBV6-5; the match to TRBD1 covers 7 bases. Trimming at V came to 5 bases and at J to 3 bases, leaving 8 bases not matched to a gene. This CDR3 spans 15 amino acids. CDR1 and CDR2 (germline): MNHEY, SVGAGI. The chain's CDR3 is CASSRTGALTDTQYF. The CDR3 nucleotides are TGTGCCAGCAGTAGGACAGGCGCATTGACAGATACGCAGTATTTT.

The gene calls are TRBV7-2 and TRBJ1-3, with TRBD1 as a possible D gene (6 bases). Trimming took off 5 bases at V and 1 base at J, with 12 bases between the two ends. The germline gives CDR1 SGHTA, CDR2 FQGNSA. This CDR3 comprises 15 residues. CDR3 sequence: CASSLQGNSGNTIYF. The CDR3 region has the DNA TGTGCCAGCAGCCTACAGGGAAATTCTGGAAACACCATATATTTT.

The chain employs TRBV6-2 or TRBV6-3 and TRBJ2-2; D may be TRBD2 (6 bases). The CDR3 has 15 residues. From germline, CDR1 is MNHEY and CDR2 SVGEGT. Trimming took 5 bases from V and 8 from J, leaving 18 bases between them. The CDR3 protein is CASSPRDFLRGELFF. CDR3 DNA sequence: TGTGCCAGCAGTCCCCGGGACTTTCTTAGGGGGGAGCTGTTTTTT.

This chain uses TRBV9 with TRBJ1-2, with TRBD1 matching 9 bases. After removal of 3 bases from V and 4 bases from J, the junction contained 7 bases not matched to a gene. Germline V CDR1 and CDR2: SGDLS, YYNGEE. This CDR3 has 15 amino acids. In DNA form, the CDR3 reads TGTGCCAGCAGCGCCCTAGGGACAGGGCGCTATGGCTACACCTTC. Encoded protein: CASSALGTGRYGYTF.

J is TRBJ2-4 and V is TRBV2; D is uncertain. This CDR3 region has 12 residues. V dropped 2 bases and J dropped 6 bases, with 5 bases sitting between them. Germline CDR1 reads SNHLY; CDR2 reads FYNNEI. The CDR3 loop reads CASSEQANIQYF. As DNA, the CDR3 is TGTGCCAGCAGTGAACAGGCAAACATTCAGTACTTC.

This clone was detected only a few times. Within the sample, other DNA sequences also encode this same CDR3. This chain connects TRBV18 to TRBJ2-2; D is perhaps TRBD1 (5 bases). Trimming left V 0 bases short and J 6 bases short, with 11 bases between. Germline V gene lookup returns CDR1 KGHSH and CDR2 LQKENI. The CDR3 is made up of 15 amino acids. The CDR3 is CASSPPRQGPGELFF. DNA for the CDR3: TGTGCCAGCTCACCACCCAGGCAGGGTCCCGGGGAGCTGTTTTTT.

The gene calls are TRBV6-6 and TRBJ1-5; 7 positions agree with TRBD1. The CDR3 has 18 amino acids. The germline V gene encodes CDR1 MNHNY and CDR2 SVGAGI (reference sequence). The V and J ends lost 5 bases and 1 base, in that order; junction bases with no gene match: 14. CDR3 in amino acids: CASSQKLTGEGSNQPQHF. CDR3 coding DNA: TGTGCCAGCAGTCAAAAACTAACAGGGGAAGGGAGCAATCAGCCCCAGCATTTT.

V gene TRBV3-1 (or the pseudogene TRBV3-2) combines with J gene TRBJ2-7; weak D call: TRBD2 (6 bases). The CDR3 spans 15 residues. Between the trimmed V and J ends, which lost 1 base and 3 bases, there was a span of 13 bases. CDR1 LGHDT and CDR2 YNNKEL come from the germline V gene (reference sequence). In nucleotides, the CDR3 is TGTGCCAGCAGCCAAGTCTGGGGAGGAAGCTACGAGCAGTACTTC. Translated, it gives CASSQVWGGSYEQYF.

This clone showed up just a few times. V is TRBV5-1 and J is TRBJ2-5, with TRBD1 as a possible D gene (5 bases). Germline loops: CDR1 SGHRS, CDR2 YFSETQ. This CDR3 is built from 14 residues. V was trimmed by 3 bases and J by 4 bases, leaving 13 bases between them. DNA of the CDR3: TGCGCCAGCAGCTCCAGGGTGTCGGGAGAGACCCAGTACTTC. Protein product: CASSSRVSGETQYF. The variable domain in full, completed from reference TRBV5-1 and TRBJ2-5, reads KAGVTQTPRYLIKTRGQQVTLSCSPISGHRSVSWYQQTPGQGLQFLFEYFSETQRNKGNFPGRFSGRQFSNSRSEMNVSTLELGDSALYLCASSSRVSGETQYFGPGTRLLVL.

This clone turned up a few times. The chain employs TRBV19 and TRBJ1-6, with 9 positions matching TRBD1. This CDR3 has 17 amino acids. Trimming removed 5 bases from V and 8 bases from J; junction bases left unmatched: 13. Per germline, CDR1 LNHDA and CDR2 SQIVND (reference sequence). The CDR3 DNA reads TGTGCCAGTAGTCCGAGTCCCGGGACAGGGCCGGATTCACCCCTCCACTTT. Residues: CASSPSPGTGPDSPLHF.

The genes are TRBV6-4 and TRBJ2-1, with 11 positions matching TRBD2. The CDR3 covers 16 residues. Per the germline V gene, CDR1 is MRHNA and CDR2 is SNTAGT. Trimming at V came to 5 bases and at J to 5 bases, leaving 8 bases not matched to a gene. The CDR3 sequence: CASSPLGTSGHNEQFF. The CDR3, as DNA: TGTGCCAGCAGTCCCCTCGGGACTAGCGGACACAATGAGCAGTTCTTC.

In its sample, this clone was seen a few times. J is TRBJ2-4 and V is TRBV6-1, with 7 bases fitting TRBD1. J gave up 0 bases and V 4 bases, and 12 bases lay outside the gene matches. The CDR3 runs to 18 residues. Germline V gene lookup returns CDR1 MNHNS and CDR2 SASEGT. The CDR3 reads CASSARGKGGEAKNIQYF. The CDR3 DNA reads TGTGCCAGCAGTGCCCGTGGGAAAGGGGGCGAAGCCAAAAACATTCAGTACTTC.

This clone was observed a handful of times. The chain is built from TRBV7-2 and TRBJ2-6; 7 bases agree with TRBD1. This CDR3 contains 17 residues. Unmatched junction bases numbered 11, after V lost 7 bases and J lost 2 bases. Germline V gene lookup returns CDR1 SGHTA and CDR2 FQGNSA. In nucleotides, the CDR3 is TGTGCCAGCACCGACAGGGTCTCATTTGCTGGGGCCAACGTCCTGACTTTC. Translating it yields CASTDRVSFAGANVLTF. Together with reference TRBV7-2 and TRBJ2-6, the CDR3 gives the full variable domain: GAGVSQSPSNKVTEKGKDVELRCDPISGHTALYWYRQSLGQGLEFLIYFQGNSAPDKSGLPSDRFSAERTGGSVSTLTIQRTQQEDSAVYLCASTDRVSFAGANVLTFGAGSRLTVL.

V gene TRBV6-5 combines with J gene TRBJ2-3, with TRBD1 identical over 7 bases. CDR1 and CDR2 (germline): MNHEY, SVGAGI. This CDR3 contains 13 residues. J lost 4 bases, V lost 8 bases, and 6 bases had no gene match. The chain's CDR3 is CASGLGGADTQYF. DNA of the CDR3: TGTGCCAGCGGATTAGGGGGCGCAGATACGCAGTATTTT.

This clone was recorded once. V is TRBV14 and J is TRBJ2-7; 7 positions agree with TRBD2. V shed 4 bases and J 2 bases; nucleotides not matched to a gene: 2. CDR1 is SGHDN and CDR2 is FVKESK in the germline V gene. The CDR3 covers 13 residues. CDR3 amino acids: CASSLGLAYEQYF. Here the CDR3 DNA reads TGTGCCAGCAGCCTAGGACTAGCCTACGAGCAGTACTTC.

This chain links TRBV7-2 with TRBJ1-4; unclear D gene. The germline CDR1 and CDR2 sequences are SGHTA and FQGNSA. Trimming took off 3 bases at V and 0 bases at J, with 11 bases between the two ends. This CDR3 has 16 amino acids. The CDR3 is CASSLTPSATNEKLFF. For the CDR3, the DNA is TGTGCCAGCAGCTTGACACCCTCGGCAACTAATGAAAAACTGTTTTTT.

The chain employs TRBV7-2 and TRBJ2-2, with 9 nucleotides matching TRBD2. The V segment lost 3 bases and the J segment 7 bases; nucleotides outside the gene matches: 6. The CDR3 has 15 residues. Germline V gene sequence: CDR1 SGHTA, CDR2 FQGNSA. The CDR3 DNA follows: TGTGCCAGCAGCTTTCCGAGCGGGGGGATCGGGGAGCTGTTTTTT. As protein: CASSFPSGGIGELFF.

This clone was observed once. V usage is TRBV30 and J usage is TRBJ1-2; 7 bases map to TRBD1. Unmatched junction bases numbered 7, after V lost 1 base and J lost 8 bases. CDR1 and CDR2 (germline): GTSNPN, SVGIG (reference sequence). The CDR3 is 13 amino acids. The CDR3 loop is CAWSAETGTGYTF. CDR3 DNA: TGTGCCTGGAGTGCCGAGACAGGGACGGGCTACACCTTC.

The CDR3 spells CATSQGQGGYTF. The CDR3 nucleotides read TGTGCCACCAGTCAAGGTCAGGGTGGCTACACCTTC. The genes are TRBV24-1 and TRBJ1-2, with D tentatively TRBD1 (5 bases). The germline V and J ends were trimmed by 6 bases and 7 bases, with 11 bases remaining between them. CDR1 is KGHDR, CDR2 SFDVKD, per germline. The CDR3 runs to 12 residues.

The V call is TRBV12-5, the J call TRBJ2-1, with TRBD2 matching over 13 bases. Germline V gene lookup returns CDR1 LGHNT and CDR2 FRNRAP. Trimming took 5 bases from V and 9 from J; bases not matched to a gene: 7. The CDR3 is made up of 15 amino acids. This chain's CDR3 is CASGLTSGGAGEQFF. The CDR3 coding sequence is TGTGCTAGTGGTCTAACTAGCGGGGGGGCGGGTGAGCAGTTCTTC.

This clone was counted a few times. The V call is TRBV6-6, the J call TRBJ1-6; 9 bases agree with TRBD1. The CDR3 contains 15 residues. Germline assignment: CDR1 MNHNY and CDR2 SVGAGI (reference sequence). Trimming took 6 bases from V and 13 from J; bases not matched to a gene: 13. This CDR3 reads CASRKPGQGISPLHF. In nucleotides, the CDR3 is TGTGCCAGCAGGAAACCGGGACAGGGCATCTCGCCCCTCCACTTT.

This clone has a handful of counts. CDR3 nucleotides: TGCGCCAGCAGCCAAGCCGGGACTAGCGGGTTACAAAACATTCAGTACTTC. Translation gives CASSQAGTSGLQNIQYF. The J gene is TRBJ2-4, the V gene TRBV4-1; 12 nucleotides line up with TRBD2. CDR1 MGHRA and CDR2 YSYEKL come from the germline V gene. V lost 1 base and J lost 5; bases outside the gene matches: 6. The CDR3 extends over 17 amino acids.

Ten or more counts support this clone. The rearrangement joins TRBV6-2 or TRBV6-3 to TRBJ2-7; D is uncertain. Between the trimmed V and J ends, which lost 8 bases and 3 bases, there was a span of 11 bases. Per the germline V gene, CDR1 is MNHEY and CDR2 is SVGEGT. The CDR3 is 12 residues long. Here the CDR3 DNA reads TGTGCCAGCCGTTCTACCTTCTACGAGCAGTACGTC. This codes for CASRSTFYEQYV.

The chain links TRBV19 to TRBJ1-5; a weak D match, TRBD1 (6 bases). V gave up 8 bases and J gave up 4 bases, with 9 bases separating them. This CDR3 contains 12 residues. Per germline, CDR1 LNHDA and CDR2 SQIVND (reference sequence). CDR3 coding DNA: TGTGCCAGTGAAAGGGGGAATCAGCCCCAGCATTTT. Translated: CASERGNQPQHF.

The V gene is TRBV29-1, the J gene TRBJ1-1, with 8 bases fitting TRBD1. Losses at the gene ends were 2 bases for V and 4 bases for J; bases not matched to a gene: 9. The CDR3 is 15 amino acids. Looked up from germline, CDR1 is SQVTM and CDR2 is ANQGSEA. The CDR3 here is CSVESQGARSTEAFF. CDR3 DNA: TGCAGCGTTGAATCGCAGGGGGCGCGCAGCACTGAAGCTTTCTTT.

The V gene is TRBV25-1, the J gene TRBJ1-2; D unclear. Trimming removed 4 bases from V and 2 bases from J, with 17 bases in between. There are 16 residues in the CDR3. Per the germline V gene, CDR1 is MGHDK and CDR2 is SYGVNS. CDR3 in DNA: TGTGCCAGCAGTGCCCGGGAGGGAACTTTCAACTATGGCTACACCTTC. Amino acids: CASSAREGTFNYGYTF.